The entry below describes one T cell receptor (beta chain). The antigen remains undetermined. The CDR3 sequence is 14 residues long. The V end lost 3 bases, the J end lost 0 bases, and 9 bases lay between the germline ends. Germline V gene data show CDR1 as SGDLS and CDR2 as YYNGEE. Data came from immunoSEQ multiplex PCR; TCRdb stores just in-frame clones and leaves some out. Among 85,000 to 130,000 clones, around four fifths were seen once, and the ten largest hold 0.8% to 1%. Thawed unstimulated PBMCs were FACS-sorted by CD3, CD4 and CD8 into two populations. The data derive from a study of T cell clones after liver transplantation. Study-level points and caveats: Conclusions were preliminary, with small, heterogeneous patient groups. In a couple of subjects, few donor cells limited the measurable donor-reactive repertoire.

V gene TRBV9 combines with J gene TRBJ1-2; no clear D gene. This receptor was identified in a human donor who received a liver transplant. The sequenced sample was CD4+ T cells from blood, obtained before liver transplant. CDR3 sequence reads: CASSEVSANYGYTF. The CDR3 DNA sequence: TGTGCCAGCAGCGAGGTCTCGGCTAACTATGGCTACACCTTC.